This T cell receptor (beta chain) was identified in a study of blood T cell repertoires in COVID-19. Study context: The origin of the acute and convalescent COVID-19 samples was the United States, Italy and Spain. Sources were T cells, B-cell-depleted T cells, or PBMCs; the material itself was cDNA or gDNA.

In the source study's methods: It was from reference gene primer amplification that nucleated cell counts were estimated. Generated by immunoSEQ multiplex PCR, the TCRdb table keeps only in-frame clones and is missing some. V and J calls and clone size are as listed in that table; D and trimming were resolved from the DNA. The sample holds a few hundred thousand clones, about 84% seen once. CDR1 SGHDT and CDR2 YYEEEE come from the germline V gene. The CDR3 spans 17 residues. V was pared by 4 bases and J by 0 bases, with 9 bases of the junction left unmatched. The TCR originated in a woman in her 50s with acute or convalescent COVID-19. V usage is TRBV5-6 and J usage is TRBJ2-2; 7 bases map to TRBD1. Material: peripheral blood. The CDR3 DNA sequence: TGTGCCAGCAGCCCCTCGGGACAGCCTCCGAACACCGGGGAGCTGTTTTTT. It codes for CASSPSGQPPNTGELFF.